These 14 T cell receptor beta chains originate from one sample sequenced in a study of blood T cells in healthy people across ages. A second about 7 to 12 cycle PCR used barcoded and J-beta primers. Each CDR3 protein gets one entry after TCRdb re-called the 5' RACE reads with MiXCR. This table has about 800,000 distinct CDR3 sequences, 20% to 30% appearing once. These same records also appear under a second study, on T cells of mothers and their children.

The specimen sequenced was blood. All receptors derive from a boy aged 5-17 years in good health.

The gene calls are TRBV10-3 and TRBJ2-5; 8 bases are a match to TRBD2. Looked up from germline, CDR1 is ENHRY and CDR2 is SYGVKD. The trim removed 6 bases at V and 5 bases at J, leaving 20 bases unmatched. This CDR3 has 18 residues. CDR3 residues: CAISGPGDGRAILETQYF. In DNA form, the CDR3 reads TGTGCCATCAGCGGCCCGGGAGACGGGAGGGCGATACTGGAGACCCAGTACTTC.

This chain uses TRBV29-1 with TRBJ1-2; the match to TRBD1 covers 8 bases. The CDR3 runs to 15 residues. CDR1 is SQVTM, CDR2 ANQGSEA, per germline. With 6 bases clipped from V and 1 base from J, the junction kept 10 bases outside the gene matches. The CDR3 sequence: CSVADGTGNNYGYTF. The CDR3 region has the DNA TGCAGCGTCGCGGACGGGACAGGAAATAACTATGGCTACACCTTC.

This clonotype was seen a few times. The chain carries TRBV6-5 and TRBJ2-3, with 8 bases fitting TRBD1. The CDR3 runs to 19 residues. Germline CDR1 reads MNHEY; CDR2 reads SVGAGI. V trimming: 4 bases; J trimming: 5 bases; junction bases outside the gene matches: 20. The chain's CDR3 is CASSSPTLLGGRGQDTQYF. Here the CDR3 DNA reads TGTGCCAGCAGTTCCCCAACCTTGCTAGGGGGCAGGGGGCAAGATACGCAGTATTTT.

This chain links TRBV27 with TRBJ2-4; TRBD2 agrees at 11 bases. The CDR3 contains 15 residues. The germline gives CDR1 MNHEY, CDR2 SMNVEV (reference sequence). Germline trimming cut 6 bases from V and 7 bases from J; bases unmatched to any gene: 8. The CDR3 sequence: CASSPRLAGRNIQYF. The CDR3 nucleotides read TGTGCCAGCAGCCCCCGACTAGCGGGAAGGAACATTCAGTACTTC.

The genes are TRBV12-3 or TRBV12-4 and TRBJ2-1, with D possibly TRBD1 on 7 matching bases. This CDR3 region has 12 residues. Trimming took 10 bases from V and 8 from J, leaving 15 bases between them. In nucleotides, the CDR3 is TGTGCCATTAGGGGGCCTAGCGATGAGCAGTTCTTC. Translating gives CAIRGPSDEQFF.

This clonotype was observed a handful of times. J is TRBJ2-6 and V is TRBV7-9; D is possibly TRBD2 (7 bases). Trimming stripped 2 bases from V and 0 bases from J, with 17 bases between. The CDR3 spans 19 residues. Germline CDR1 SEHNR, CDR2 FQNEAQ (reference sequence). CDR3 sequence: CASSLQMGGRVSGANVLTF. CDR3 nucleotide sequence: TGTGCCAGCAGCTTACAGATGGGGGGGCGCGTCTCTGGGGCCAACGTCCTGACTTTC.

The chain links TRBV3-1 to TRBJ2-3; D is unclear. V was clipped by 0 bases and J by 5 bases, with 9 bases between them. Germline CDR1 reads LGHDT; CDR2 reads YNNKEL (reference sequence). This CDR3 contains 14 residues. This CDR3 reads CASSQDQRIDTQYF. CDR3 sequence (DNA): TGTGCCAGCAGCCAAGACCAGCGCATAGATACGCAGTATTTT.

This clonotype was detected a few times. The chain employs TRBV6-2 or TRBV6-3 and TRBJ2-2; perhaps TRBD1 as D (6 bases). V lost 0 bases to trimming and J lost 4 bases, with 12 bases between them. This CDR3 is built from 16 residues. Germline V CDR1 and CDR2: MNHEY, SVGEGT. Here the CDR3 reads CASSYSGRGITGELFF. DNA for the CDR3: TGTGCCAGCAGTTACTCGGGCAGGGGAATCACCGGGGAGCTGTTTTTT.

The chain has TRBV30 and TRBJ1-1; a possible D gene is TRBD1 (6 bases). From germline, CDR1 is GTSNPN and CDR2 SVGIG (reference sequence). V was cut by 0 bases and J by 1 base, with 6 bases left in between. The CDR3 has 13 amino acids. CDR3 bases: TGTGCCTGGAGTGTACAGGGGAACACTGAAGCTTTCTTT. As protein: CAWSVQGNTEAFF.

This clonotype was observed a few times. The CDR3 nucleotides read TGCAGCGGAGCGGGAGGAAACACAGATACGCAGTATTTT. This gives the protein CSGAGGNTDTQYF. The rearrangement uses TRBV29-1 and TRBJ2-3, with 9 bases identical to TRBD2. Trimming removed 7 bases from V and 2 bases from J; junction bases left unmatched: 4. The CDR3 runs 13 residues. The V gene's germline CDR1 is SQVTM and CDR2 ANQGSEA.

V is TRBV18 and J is TRBJ2-7; 7 nucleotides line up with TRBD1. Germline V gene data show CDR1 as KGHSH and CDR2 as LQKENI. The junction had 5 bases not matched to a gene; V was cut back by 6 bases and J by 6 bases. The length of the CDR3 is 12 residues. As DNA, the CDR3 is TGTGCCAGCTCGCCCAACAGGGGCGAGCAGTACTTC. It translates to CASSPNRGEQYF.

This clonotype was recorded a few times. This chain connects TRBV6-5 to TRBJ2-2; 9 positions match TRBD2. J lost 6 bases, V lost 4 bases, and 12 bases had no gene match. Germline assignment: CDR1 MNHEY and CDR2 SVGAGI. CDR3 size: 17 residues. CDR3 DNA sequence: TGTGCCAGCAGTTGGCTAGCGGGACGAGCTGGAGCCGGGGAGCTGTTTTTT. It specifies CASSWLAGRAGAGELFF.

This clonotype was observed a few times. The gene calls are TRBV20-1 and TRBJ2-1; possible D gene TRBD1, 7 bases. This CDR3 is built from 15 residues. Trimming took off 3 bases at V and 4 bases at J, with 16 bases between the two ends. The V gene's germline CDR1 is DFQATT and CDR2 SNEGSKA (reference sequence). The CDR3 spells CSARRRGRGYNEQFF. The CDR3 nucleotides read TGCAGTGCTAGGCGGAGGGGGCGAGGGTACAATGAGCAGTTCTTC.

This clonotype has more than one count but fewer than ten. The V and J genes are TRBV28 and TRBJ1-4, with unresolved D. Germline lookup yields CDR1 MDHEN and CDR2 SYDVKM. V shed 6 bases and J shed 7 bases, with 15 bases lying between them. The CDR3 contains 14 residues. The CDR3 reads CASSGPSAREKLFF. In nucleotides, the CDR3 is TGTGCCAGCAGCGGCCCCAGTGCCCGTGAAAAACTGTTTTTT.